What follows are 18 T cell receptor beta chains derived from one specimen sequenced in a study of T cell repertoires in cytomegalovirus infection. One entry per CDR3 protein, called by TCRdb with MiXCR from the reads. The sample lists more than 500,000 distinct CDR3 sequences, 15% to 20% occurring once. Sequencing was done on a sample of CD8+ T cells from PBMCs. The receptors shown here come from a human donor in good health (CMV status not recorded). Some clones in this sample may be carry-over from other donors' samples.

This clonotype showed up just once. Since a much larger clone is just one base distant, this may be a read error. It is likely a read error, because the conserved phenylalanine at the end of the CDR3 is missing. This chain connects TRBV2 to TRBJ2-5; 14 bases are shared with TRBD2. The CDR3 is 16 amino acids. Germline CDR1 is SNHLY and CDR2 is FYNNEI. V shed 7 bases and J 2 bases; nucleotides not matched to a gene: 6. The CDR3 sequence: CASTATSGGEQETQYC. CDR3 bases: TGTGCCAGCACCGCGACTAGCGGGGGGGAACAAGAGACCCAGTACTGC.

This chain links TRBV9 with TRBJ2-3, with unresolved D. Germline CDR1 reads SGDLS; CDR2 reads YYNGEE. The germline V and J ends were trimmed by 0 bases and 2 bases, with 7 bases remaining between them. CDR3 length: 14 amino acids. CDR3 region: CASSVGPPTDTQYF. In DNA form, the CDR3 reads TGTGCCAGCAGCGTAGGTCCCCCCACAGATACGCAGTATTTT.

This clonotype appeared a few times. The rearrangement uses TRBV20-1 and TRBJ2-5; D unclear. Germline V lookup: CDR1 DFQATT, CDR2 SNEGSKA (reference sequence). The V end was cut by 2 bases, the J end by 3 bases, with 19 bases between. The CDR3 has 16 residues. The CDR3: CSARYSWVGKEETQYF. The CDR3 DNA sequence: TGCAGTGCTAGATACAGTTGGGTCGGAAAAGAAGAGACCCAGTACTTC.

This clonotype was detected ten times or more. CDR3 sequence reads: CASESLSRVEDTQYF. The CDR3 DNA reads as TGTGCCAGCGAGTCACTGTCCAGGGTGGAAGATACGCAGTATTTT. The chain joins TRBV27 to TRBJ2-3, with D possibly being TRBD1 (5 bases). The CDR3 is 15 amino acids. In germline, CDR1 is MNHEY, CDR2 SMNVEV (reference sequence). V was trimmed by 8 bases and J by 5 bases, leaving 20 bases between them.

This rearrangement joins TRBV6-8 to TRBJ1-2, with 7 bases identical to TRBD1. The V gene's germline CDR1 is MNHGY and CDR2 SAAAGT. Germline trimming cut 4 bases from V and 3 bases from J; bases unmatched to any gene: 5. CDR3 length: 14 amino acids. CDR3 DNA: TGTGCCAGCAGTTCCCTCGGACAGGACTATGGCTACACCTTC. Protein: CASSSLGQDYGYTF.

This clonotype has at least ten counts. V and J are TRBV6-5 and TRBJ2-1; 11 bases line up with TRBD2. CDR3 length: 19 amino acids. Per the germline V gene, CDR1 is MNHEY and CDR2 is SVGAGI. V was pared by 2 bases and J by 2 bases, with 11 bases of the junction left unmatched. This chain's CDR3 is CASSYRRDLAGGPYNEQFF. CDR3 DNA sequence: TGTGCCAGCAGTTACCGGCGGGATCTAGCGGGAGGCCCCTACAATGAGCAGTTCTTC.

This clonotype has just a few counts. The genes are TRBV9 and TRBJ2-2, with 7 nucleotides matching TRBD2. In germline, CDR1 is SGDLS, CDR2 YYNGEE. The junction had 13 bases not matched to a gene; V was cut back by 3 bases and J by 5 bases. The CDR3 runs to 17 residues. For the CDR3, the DNA is TGTGCCAGCAGCGACATTCATGGGGGGGGTATGACCGGGGAGCTGTTTTTT. This encodes CASSDIHGGGMTGELFF.

This clonotype has at least ten counts. The genes are TRBV2 and TRBJ1-4, with D hard to call. V shed 0 bases and J shed 8 bases, with 16 bases lying between them. CDR1 is SNHLY, CDR2 FYNNEI, per germline. The CDR3 runs 16 residues. The CDR3 reads CASSEALEGRREKLFF. In DNA form, the CDR3 reads TGTGCCAGCAGTGAAGCGCTTGAGGGCAGGAGGGAAAAACTGTTTTTT. The full variable domain, completed using reference TRBV2 and TRBJ1-4, is EPEVTQTPSHQVTQMGQEVILRCVPISNHLYFYWYRQILGQKVEFLVSFYNNEISEKSEIFDDQFSVERPDGSNFTLKIRSTKLEDSAMYFCASSEALEGRREKLFFGSGTQLSVL.

This clonotype was found many times. The CDR3 reads CASSISGLSTDTQYF. The CDR3 nucleotides read TGTGCCAGTAGTATTAGCGGCCTTAGCACAGATACGCAGTATTTT. This rearrangement joins TRBV19 to TRBJ2-3, with D possibly TRBD2 on 6 matching bases. Germline V gene sequence: CDR1 LNHDA, CDR2 SQIVND (reference sequence). The CDR3 is made up of 15 amino acids. V was clipped by 3 bases and J by 0 bases, with 10 bases between them.

This clonotype was counted only a few times. J is TRBJ1-3 and V is TRBV7-9; D gene uncertain. V dropped 1 base and J dropped 5 bases, with 9 bases sitting between them. The CDR3 runs to 14 residues. The germline CDR1 and CDR2 sequences are SEHNR and FQNEAQ (reference sequence). CDR3 in DNA: TGTGCCAGCAGCTTAGTAAGGGAACGAAACACCATATATTTT. Encoded protein: CASSLVRERNTIYF. Full variable domain (rest looked up from reference TRBV7-9 and TRBJ1-3): DTGVSQNPRHKITKRGQNVTFRCDPISEHNRLYWYRQTLGQGPEFLTYFQNEAQLEKSRLLSDRFSAERPKGSFSTLEIQRTEQGDSAMYLCASSLVRERNTIYFGEGSWLTVV.

V gene TRBV5-1 combines with J gene TRBJ2-5, with unresolved D. The length of the CDR3 is 15 residues. Germline V gives CDR1 SGHRS, CDR2 YFSETQ. Trimming cost V 3 bases and J 5 bases, with 17 bases left between them. The CDR3 coding sequence is TGCGCCAGCAGCTCGGATGGGCCTAAAAGGGAGACCCAGTACTTC. Its translation is CASSSDGPKRETQYF.

The chain combines TRBV19 with TRBJ1-1; D gene ambiguous. Trimming left V 3 bases short and J 0 bases short, with 8 bases between. Germline assignment: CDR1 LNHDA and CDR2 SQIVND (reference sequence). The CDR3 is made up of 14 amino acids. Here the CDR3 reads CASSMPGVNTEAFF. Written as DNA, the CDR3 is TGTGCCAGTAGTATGCCCGGCGTGAACACTGAAGCTTTCTTT. Supplemented by reference TRBV19 and TRBJ1-1, the full variable domain reads DGGITQSPKYLFRKEGQNVTLSCEQNLNHDAMYWYRQDPGQGLRLIYYSQIVNDFQKGDIAEGYSVSREKKESFPLTVTSAQKNPTAFYLCASSMPGVNTEAFFGQGTRLTVV.

The chain employs TRBV28 and TRBJ1-3; D possibly corresponds to TRBD1 (5 bases). CDR3 size: 15 residues. Germline V gene lookup returns CDR1 MDHEN and CDR2 SYDVKM. V was clipped by 6 bases and J by 2 bases, with 14 bases between them. CDR3 nucleotide sequence: TGTGCCAGCAGGCAGGATTGGGGCCCTGGAAACACCATATATTTT. It encodes CASRQDWGPGNTIYF.

The chain employs TRBV5-6 and TRBJ2-7; the match to TRBD1 covers 11 bases. CDR3 length: 14 residues. V was pared by 4 bases and J by 6 bases, with 6 bases of the junction left unmatched. CDR1 SGHDT and CDR2 YYEEEE come from the germline V gene. The DNA of the CDR3 is TGTGCCAGCAGCCGGACAGGGGGCAAGGGCGAGCAGTACTTC. Its protein product is CASSRTGGKGEQYF.

There are a few counts of this clonotype. V is TRBV2 and J is TRBJ1-1; 11 bases map to TRBD1. Trimming removed 7 bases from V and 1 base from J; junction bases left unmatched: 14. The germline CDR1 and CDR2 sequences are SNHLY and FYNNEI. The CDR3 runs 18 residues. CDR3 region: CASNIRTGQGAPNTEAFF. The CDR3 DNA reads TGTGCCAGCAACATTAGGACCGGACAGGGGGCGCCGAACACTGAAGCTTTCTTT.

Worth noting for this clonotype: One end of the junction fails to match germline, which may point to a read error. The chain uses TRBV4-2 and TRBJ1-1; D unclear. The V gene's germline CDR1 is LGHNA and CDR2 YNFKEQ. CDR3 length equals 13 residues. The CDR3 reads CASSHPGGEREEF. Written as DNA, the CDR3 is TGTGCCAGCAGCCACCCAGGTGGGGAACGCGAAGAGTTT.

The chain uses TRBV19 and TRBJ2-3; 7 positions match TRBD1. CDR1 is LNHDA and CDR2 is SQIVND in the germline V gene (reference sequence). With V trimmed by 4 bases and J by 3 bases, 7 bases remained unmatched. This CDR3 region has 15 residues. CDR3 bases: TGTGCCAGTAGTACCGGACAGGTCCGTACAGATACGCAGTATTTT. Its protein is CASSTGQVRTDTQYF.

The table lists this clonotype with a few counts. The rearrangement joins TRBV27 to TRBJ1-5; 9 bases fit TRBD1. V dropped 10 bases and J dropped 0; count of bases not matched to a gene: 4. The V gene's germline CDR1 is MNHEY and CDR2 SMNVEV (reference sequence). CDR3 size: 14 residues. The chain's CDR3 is CANRDRVSNQPQHF. The CDR3 DNA reads as TGTGCCAACAGGGACAGGGTTAGCAATCAGCCCCAGCATTTT.